Here is one TCR beta chain with its context. The length of the CDR3 is 15 residues. Germline V gene sequence: CDR1 SGHRS, CDR2 YFSETQ. Trimming cost V 3 bases and J 4 bases; bases outside gene matches: 4. Using immunoSEQ multiplex PCR, the repertoire was profiled, and TCRdb retains in-frame clones only, with some absent. The sample lists more than 45,000 clones; roughly 91% were seen once. The sample originates from a study of technical replicates of blood from several donors. The chain couples TRBV5-1 to TRBJ1-1; TRBD1 matches 12 bases. The sample consisted of PBMCs. This sequence originates from a human donor in good health. Some clones in this sample may be carry-over from other donors' samples. The CDR3 region is CASSSGTGGGTEAFF. The CDR3 coding sequence is TGCGCCAGCAGCTCGGGGACAGGGGGCGGCACTGAAGCTTTCTTT.